This paragraph reports one TCR beta chain. Sequencing used immunoSEQ multiplex PCR; TCRdb keeps in-frame clones, though not all of them. The sample contains tens of thousands of clones, roughly 76% of which appear only once. The entry originates in a study of STAT5B mutations in CD4+ large granular lymphocyte leukemia. Controls came from buffy coats of healthy blood donors. V was clipped by 5 bases and J by 0 bases, with 8 bases between them. Germline V CDR1 and CDR2: LNHDA, SQIVND (reference sequence). The CDR3 runs to 13 residues. The clonotype comes from a human donor in good health. This chain uses TRBV19 with TRBJ2-7; no definite D call. Material: CD4+ T cells from blood buffy coats. Here the CDR3 DNA reads TGTGCCAGTAGTCCAGAGCTCTCCTACGAGCAGTACTTC. It yields the protein CASSPELSYEQYF. The full variable domain, its missing parts supplied by reference TRBV19 and TRBJ2-7, is DGGITQSPKYLFRKEGQNVTLSCEQNLNHDAMYWYRQDPGQGLRLIYYSQIVNDFQKGDIAEGYSVSREKKESFPLTVTSAQKNPTAFYLCASSPELSYEQYFGPGTRLTVT.